The 25 T cell receptor beta chains presented below share a single source sample, sequenced in a study of Graves' ophthalmopathy and Graves' hyperthyroidism. From RNA, the CDR3 regions of TCR beta chains were amplified and sequenced. Following a first-round RT-PCR that used HTBI primers, a second-round multiplex PCR was carried out. Each CDR3 protein gets one entry after TCRdb re-called the multiplex PCR reads with MiXCR. Of 45,000 to 60,000 distinct CDR3 sequences listed, about half are singletons. The sequencing input was peripheral blood. These receptors were collected from an adult woman with Graves' ophthalmopathy.

This clonotype showed up many times. V usage is TRBV28 and J usage is TRBJ2-7, with 8 bases aligning to TRBD2. V lost 5 bases and J lost 3; bases outside the gene matches: 3. The CDR3 has 13 residues. Germline V gene sequence: CDR1 MDHEN, CDR2 SYDVKM. CDR3 sequence (DNA): TGTGCCAGCAGTATCAGCGGGAGCTACGAGCAGTACTTC. As protein: CASSISGSYEQYF.

The chain has TRBV19 and TRBJ2-7; tentative D call: TRBD2 (6 bases). The CDR3 runs 12 residues. Germline CDR1 reads LNHDA; CDR2 reads SQIVND (reference sequence). V lost 5 bases and J 2 bases, leaving 7 bases between the germline ends. The chain's CDR3 is CASSAGPYEQYF. The CDR3 bases are TGTGCCAGTAGTGCGGGACCCTACGAGCAGTACTTC.

This clonotype was detected many times. This sequence joins TRBV30 and TRBJ1-2, with a weak D call TRBD1 (6 bases). The V and J ends lost 2 bases and 7 bases respectively, with 11 bases between them. The CDR3 consists of 12 residues. Germline V gives CDR1 GTSNPN, CDR2 SVGIG (reference sequence). The CDR3, as DNA: TGTGCCTGGAGTCGGGGGCCTGGTGGCTACACCTTC. Translating it yields CAWSRGPGGYTF.

This clonotype was counted at least ten times. The chain has TRBV6-5 and TRBJ2-7; 8 nucleotides match TRBD1. Germline trimming cut 5 bases from V and 5 bases from J; bases unmatched to any gene: 8. CDR1 MNHEY and CDR2 SVGAGI come from the germline V gene. CDR3 length equals 14 residues. The CDR3 DNA sequence: TGTGCCAGCAGTCCTCGACAGGGGAGGAACGAGCAGTACTTC. Its protein is CASSPRQGRNEQYF.

This clonotype was detected only a few times. This likely comes from a read error, as the CDR3 has no conserved phenylalanine or tryptophan at its end. The DNA is omitted, as the CDR3 cannot be located on it reliably, and the CDR3 follows TCRdb's listing. V is TRBV20-1 and J is TRBJ2-7; the DNA was not compared with TRBD2, the D call given in the table. Termini included, the CDR3 measures 9 amino acids. CDR1 is DFQATT, CDR2 SNEGSKA, per germline (reference sequence). This CDR3 reads CSARDRGQA.

This clonotype was seen at least ten times. The V call is TRBV24-1, the J call TRBJ2-2; 14 bases fit TRBD2. Germline V gene lookup returns CDR1 KGHDR and CDR2 SFDVKD. CDR3 length equals 21 residues. With V trimmed by 1 base and J by 3 bases, 12 bases remained unmatched. The CDR3 loop reads CATSDLKGLAGALGDTGELFF. In DNA, the CDR3 is TGTGCCACCAGTGATTTAAAGGGACTAGCGGGAGCCCTAGGGGACACCGGGGAGCTGTTTTTT.

This clonotype was picked up many times. V gene TRBV2 combines with J gene TRBJ2-1; D is unclear. Between the trimmed V and J ends, which lost 3 bases and 4 bases, there was a span of 4 bases. Germline-derived CDR1 and CDR2 are SNHLY and FYNNEI. This CDR3 region has 12 residues. The CDR3 here is CASSEGYNEQFF. CDR3 nucleotide sequence: TGTGCCAGCAGTGAGGGTTACAATGAGCAGTTCTTC.

With regard to this clonotype: Its ends do not fully match the called genes, so a read error is possible. V gene TRBV6-1 combines with J gene TRBJ2-1; 8 positions agree with TRBD2. The CDR3 covers 18 residues. The germline gives CDR1 MNHNS, CDR2 SASEGT. In DNA form, the CDR3 reads TGTGCCAGCAGTGAAGCCTCTCCGGGAGGGTTCCCCTACAATGTGCAGTTCTTC. It codes for CASSEASPGGFPYNVQFF.

The count of this clonotype is one. The genes are TRBV10-3 and TRBJ2-1; tentative D call: TRBD1 (6 bases). Germline assignment: CDR1 ENHRY and CDR2 SYGVKD. The CDR3 is made up of 10 amino acids. DNA of the CDR3: TGTGCTCAGGGGTACAATGAGCAGTTCTTC. This gives the protein CAQGYNEQFF.

As concerns this clonotype: This sequence may be a read error, since a much larger clone differs from it by one base. This chain uses TRBV28 with TRBJ1-2; 12 bases line up with TRBD1. The CDR3 length is 16 residues. Per the germline V gene, CDR1 is MDHEN and CDR2 is SYDVKM. CDR3: CASRIAGTGGAYGNTF. The CDR3, as DNA: TGTGCCAGCAGAATCGCCGGGACAGGGGGCGCGTATGGCAACACCTTC.

Ten or more counts support this clonotype. CDR3 residues: CASSEAGGPQPQHF. In DNA, the CDR3 is TGTGCCAGCAGTGAAGCGGGAGGGCCTCAGCCCCAGCATTTT. V is TRBV6-1 and J is TRBJ1-5, with D unresolved. CDR3 length: 14 amino acids. Germline values: CDR1 MNHNS, CDR2 SASEGT. Between the trimmed V and J ends, which lost 0 bases and 6 bases, there was a span of 9 bases.

This clonotype showed up many times. The chain couples TRBV5-5 to TRBJ2-3, with D unclear. The CDR3 is 15 residues long. Germline V CDR1 and CDR2: SGHKS, YYEKEE (reference sequence). Trimming pared 4 bases from V and 0 bases from J, leaving 12 bases between. In DNA form, the CDR3 reads TGTGCCAGCAGCCAGTTCGTTGGGAGCACAGATACGCAGTATTTT. It yields the protein CASSQFVGSTDTQYF.

As regards this clonotype: One junction end does not reproduce the germline sequence, and a read error may be involved. The V and J genes are TRBV25-1 and TRBJ2-3, with 9 bases aligning to TRBD2. CDR3 length equals 18 residues. The germline gives CDR1 MGHDK, CDR2 SYGVNS. The CDR3: CASSEEGASGTGTDTQSF. The CDR3 DNA follows: TGTGCCAGCAGTGAAGAAGGTGCTAGCGGGACCGGCACAGATACGCAGTCTTTT.

Remarks on this clonotype: At one end the junction does not follow the germline gene, possibly because of a read error. CDR3 in DNA: TGTGCCAGCAGCCAAGCCGGGACAGGGTCCTTCGAGCAGTACTTC. Its protein product is CASSQAGTGSFEQYF. The V and J genes are TRBV7-2 and TRBJ2-7; 9 nucleotides align to TRBD1. CDR1 is SGHTA, CDR2 FQGNSA, per germline. This CDR3 contains 15 residues.

The sample holds many counts of this clonotype. DNA for the CDR3: TGCGCCAGCAGCCAAGATCAAGTCAGCGCGACTCCTATGGGCTACACCTTC. The encoded protein is CASSQDQVSATPMGYTF. The rearrangement joins TRBV4-1 to TRBJ1-2; D remains unclear. Trimming removed 0 bases from V and 8 bases from J, with 22 bases in between. Germline loops: CDR1 MGHRA, CDR2 YSYEKL. The CDR3 is 17 residues long.

The chain recombines TRBV6-4 with TRBJ2-5, with 8 positions matching TRBD2. Germline values: CDR1 MRHNA, CDR2 SNTAGT. V was pared by 4 bases and J by 6 bases, with 4 bases of the junction left unmatched. This CDR3 spans 13 amino acids. In DNA, the CDR3 is TGTGCCAGCAGTGTAGGCGGGAGGAAGACCCAGTACTTC. The encoded protein is CASSVGGRKTQYF.

Many counts were recorded for this clonotype. The chain links TRBV7-8 to TRBJ1-5, with D perhaps matching TRBD1 (5 bases). Looked up from germline, CDR1 is SGHVS and CDR2 is FQNEAQ. The CDR3 extends over 12 amino acids. V was shortened by 5 bases and J by 9 bases, with 11 bases between the two germline ends. For the CDR3, the DNA is TGTGCCAGCAGCCAAGATGGGGGGCCCCAGCATTTT. It yields the protein CASSQDGGPQHF.

The CDR3, as DNA: TGTGCCAGCCAGGACAGGGACCGGGAGCAGTTCTTC. Translated: CASQDRDREQFF. The gene calls are TRBV7-2 and TRBJ2-1; 8 bases match TRBD1. The germline gives CDR1 SGHTA, CDR2 FQGNSA. The J segment lost 10 bases and the V segment lost 8 bases, leaving 7 bases of the junction unmatched. The length of the CDR3 is 12 residues.

The chain combines TRBV5-1 with TRBJ2-5; TRBD2 agrees at 7 bases. Germline lookup yields CDR1 SGHRS and CDR2 YFSETQ. This CDR3 region has 16 residues. After removal of 0 bases from V and 3 bases from J, the junction contained 8 bases not matched to a gene. The CDR3 region is CASSLDVGGGKETQYF. Here the CDR3 DNA reads TGCGCCAGCAGCTTGGACGTGGGCGGGGGAAAAGAGACCCAGTACTTC.

This clonotype was recorded once. The J gene is TRBJ1-2, the V gene TRBV19; D ambiguous. Germline V CDR1 and CDR2: LNHDA, SQIVND (reference sequence). The length of the CDR3 is 11 residues. Between the trimmed V and J ends, which lost 2 bases and 8 bases, there was a span of 6 bases. The chain's CDR3 is CASSILGGYTF. For the CDR3, the DNA is TGTGCCAGTAGTATATTAGGGGGCTACACCTTC.

The V gene is TRBV24-1, the J gene TRBJ2-7; TRBD1 matches at 7 bases. Looked up from germline, CDR1 is KGHDR and CDR2 is SFDVKD. J was trimmed by 1 base and V by 2 bases; bases with no gene match: 7. The CDR3 loop spans 16 amino acids. CDR3 protein: CATSDSPGQTSYEQYF. The CDR3, as DNA: TGTGCCACCAGTGATTCCCCGGGACAGACATCCTACGAGCAGTACTTC.

The chain uses TRBV5-4 and TRBJ2-7, with D maybe TRBD2 (5 bases). The V and J ends lost 4 bases and 4 bases respectively, with 12 bases between them. The CDR3 contains 13 residues. CDR1 and CDR2 from the germline V gene are SGHNT and YYREEE (reference sequence). This chain's CDR3 is CASSPRDIYEQYF. For the CDR3, the DNA is TGTGCCAGCAGCCCGAGGGATATTTACGAGCAGTACTTC.

The chain recombines TRBV3-1 with TRBJ2-7; the match to TRBD1 covers 7 bases. The CDR3 extends over 17 amino acids. V shed 2 bases, J shed 2 bases, and the junction held 12 bases outside the gene matches. Germline CDR1 LGHDT, CDR2 YNNKEL (reference sequence). The CDR3 protein is CASSQKAPGQITYEQYF. CDR3 in DNA: TGTGCCAGCAGCCAAAAGGCCCCGGGACAGATAACCTACGAGCAGTACTTC.

Concerning this clonotype itself: The junction and the germline gene differ at one end; a read error may be behind it. The rearrangement links TRBV15 to TRBJ2-7; a weak D match, TRBD1 (6 bases). The germline gives CDR1 LNHNV, CDR2 YYDKDF (reference sequence). CDR3 length: 13 amino acids. CDR3 bases: TGTGCCACCAGCGGGACACCCTCCCACGAGCAGTACTTC. It is translated as CATSGTPSHEQYF.

On this clonotype itself: An end of the junction does not agree with germline; a read error may underlie this. The V gene is TRBV6-4, the J gene TRBJ2-3, with D perhaps TRBD2 (5 bases). CDR3 length equals 14 residues. In germline, CDR1 is MRHNA, CDR2 SNTAGT. The CDR3 spells CASSESGETDTRYF. CDR3 nucleotides: TGTGCCAGCAGTGAAAGCGGTGAAACAGATACGCGGTATTTT.